This TCR beta chain is from a study of control samples from healthy donors and cancer patients. This clone occurred once. TCRdb's copy holds only in-frame clones and misses some; the assay was immunoSEQ multiplex PCR. The profile covers 150,000 to 200,000 clones, with about 90% appearing a single time and more than 10% taken by the ten largest. Looked up from germline, CDR1 is MNHEY and CDR2 is SMNVEV (reference sequence). The CDR3 contains 17 residues. After removal of 5 bases from V and 2 bases from J, the junction contained 12 bases not matched to a gene. The V call is TRBV27, the J call TRBJ1-1; 9 positions match TRBD1. The sequenced sample was blood. This receptor was taken from a young man in good health. In DNA, the CDR3 is TGTGCCAGCAGTCCTCGACTGACAGGGGGACACAACACTGAAGCTTTCTTT. Translation: CASSPRLTGGHNTEAFF.